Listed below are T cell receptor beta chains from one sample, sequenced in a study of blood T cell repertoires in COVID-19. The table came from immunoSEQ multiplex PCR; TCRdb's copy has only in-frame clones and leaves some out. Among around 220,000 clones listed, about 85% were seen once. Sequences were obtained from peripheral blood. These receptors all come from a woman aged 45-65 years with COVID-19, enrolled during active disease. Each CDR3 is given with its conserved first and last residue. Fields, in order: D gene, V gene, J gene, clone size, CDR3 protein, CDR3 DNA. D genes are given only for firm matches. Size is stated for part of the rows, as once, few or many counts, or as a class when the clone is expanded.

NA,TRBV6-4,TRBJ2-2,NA,CASGYTGFTGELFF,TGTGCCAGCGGTTACACCGGGTTTACCGGGGAGCTGTTTTTT
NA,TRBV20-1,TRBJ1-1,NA,CSASGRQEAFF,TGCAGTGCTAGTGGACGACAAGAAGCTTTCTTT
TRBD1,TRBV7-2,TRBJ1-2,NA,CASSLASSGQAGGYTF,TGTGCCAGCAGCTTAGCTTCGTCGGGACAGGCTGGTGGCTACACCTTC
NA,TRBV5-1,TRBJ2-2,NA,CASSLGGTGELFF,TGCGCCAGTAGTCTTGGGGGGACCGGGGAGCTGTTTTTT
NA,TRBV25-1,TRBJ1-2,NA,CASSALGISGYGYTF,TGTGCCAGCAGTGCTTTGGGGATTTCGGGGTATGGCTACACCTTC
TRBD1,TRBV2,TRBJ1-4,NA,CASRGTGGLRVGEKLFF,TGTGCCAGCAGGGGGACAGGGGGTTTACGTGTGGGTGAAAAACTGTTTTTT
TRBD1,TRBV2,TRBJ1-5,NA,CASNPVQGASNQPQHF,TGTGCCAGCAATCCAGTACAGGGGGCGAGCAATCAGCCCCAGCATTTT
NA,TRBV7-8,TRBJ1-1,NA,CASSLPRGGGFVNTEAFF,TGTGCCAGCAGCTTACCTCGCGGGGGGGGGTTTGTGAACACTGAAGCTTTCTTT
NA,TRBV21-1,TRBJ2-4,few,CASSRRAGEGNIQYF,TGTGCCAGCAGCCGGAGGGCAGGGGAGGGAAACATTCAGTACTTC
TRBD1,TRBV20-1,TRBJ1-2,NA,CSASGARPGQGSYYGYTF,TGCAGTGCTAGTGGGGCACGACCGGGACAGGGGTCTTACTATGGCTACACCTTC
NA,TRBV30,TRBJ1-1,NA,CAWSNGRVTEAFF,TGTGCCTGGAGTAACGGGAGGGTCACTGAAGCTTTCTTT
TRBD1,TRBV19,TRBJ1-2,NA,CASRTATGFVYGYTF,TGTGCCAGCCGGACCGCGACAGGGTTCGTCTATGGCTACACCTTC
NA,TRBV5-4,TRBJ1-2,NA,CASSLATGFYGYTF,TGTGCCAGCAGCTTGGCCACAGGTTTTTATGGCTACACCTTC
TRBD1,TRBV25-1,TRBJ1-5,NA,CASRGQGVNQPQHF,TGTGCCAGCAGAGGACAGGGGGTAAATCAGCCCCAGCATTTT
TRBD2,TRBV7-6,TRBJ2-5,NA,CASSPAGLQETQYF,TGTGCCAGCAGCCCAGCGGGGTTGCAAGAGACCCAGTACTTC
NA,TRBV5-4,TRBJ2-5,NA,CASRRGWPGQETQYF,TGTGCCAGCAGGCGGGGTTGGCCTGGACAAGAGACCCAGTACTTC
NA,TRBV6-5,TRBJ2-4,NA,CASSYGGALGNIQYF,TGTGCCAGCAGTTACGGGGGGGCCTTAGGAAACATTCAGTACTTC
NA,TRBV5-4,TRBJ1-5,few,CASSFELWGWGAVDQPQHF,TGTGCCAGCAGCTTTGAGTTGTGGGGATGGGGCGCGGTCGATCAGCCCCAGCATTTT
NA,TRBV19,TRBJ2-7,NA,CASSMREARWFRSEQYF,TGTGCCAGTAGTATGAGGGAGGCCCGGTGGTTTCGTAGCGAGCAGTACTTC
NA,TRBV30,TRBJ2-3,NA,CACERDTQYF,TGTGCCTGTGAGAGGGATACGCAGTATTTT
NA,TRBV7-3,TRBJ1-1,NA,CASSLGSRTKDHPEAFF,TGTGCCAGCAGCTTAGGTTCTCGGACAAAGGATCACCCTGAAGCTTTCTTT
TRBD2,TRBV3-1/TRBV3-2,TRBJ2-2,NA,CASSRYETSGAQTGELFF,TGTGCCAGCAGCCGTTATGAGACTAGCGGGGCCCAAACCGGGGAGCTGTTTTTT
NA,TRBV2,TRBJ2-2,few,CASRSTGTAGELFF,TGTGCCAGCAGATCCACAGGGACCGCCGGGGAGCTGTTTTTT
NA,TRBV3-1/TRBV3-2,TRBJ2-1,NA,CASRTYRGEQFF,TGTGCCAGCAGAACCTACCGGGGGGAGCAGTTCTTC
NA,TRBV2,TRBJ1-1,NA,CASRLGQATEAFF,TGTGCCAGCAGGCTTGGACAAGCCACTGAAGCTTTCTTT
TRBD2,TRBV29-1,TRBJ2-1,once,CSVASGGKPNEQFF,TGCAGCGTTGCTAGCGGGGGCAAGCCTAATGAGCAGTTCTTC
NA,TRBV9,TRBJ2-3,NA,CASSVGAGSTDTQYF,TGTGCCAGCAGCGTAGGGGCAGGGAGCACAGATACGCAGTATTTT
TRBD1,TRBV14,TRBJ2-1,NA,CASSAIQGAFYNEQFF,TGTGCCAGCAGCGCGATACAGGGGGCATTCTACAATGAGCAGTTCTTC
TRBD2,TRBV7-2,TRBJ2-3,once,CASSSISGAALGRDTQYF,TGTGCCAGCAGCTCAATTAGCGGGGCCGCCCTAGGAAGAGATACGCAGTATTTT
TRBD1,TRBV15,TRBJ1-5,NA,CATSSRDSSNQPQHF,TGTGCCACCAGCAGCAGGGACAGCTCTAATCAGCCCCAGCATTTT
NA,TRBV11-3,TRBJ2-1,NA,CASSLASSTNNEQFF,TGTGCCAGCAGCTTAGCATCTTCTACGAACAATGAGCAGTTCTTC
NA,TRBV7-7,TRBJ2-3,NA,CASSLLAGSTDTQYF,TGTGCCAGCAGCTTACTCGCGGGGAGCACAGATACGCAGTATTTT
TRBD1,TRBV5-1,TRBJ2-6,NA,CASNEQGAGANVLTF,TGCGCCAGCAACGAACAGGGGGCTGGGGCCAACGTCCTGACTTTC
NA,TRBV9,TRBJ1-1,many,CASSVGQLNRMNTEAFF,TGTGCCAGCAGCGTTGGGCAGCTAAACCGTATGAACACTGAAGCTTTCTTT
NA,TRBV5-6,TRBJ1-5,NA,CASSSWTAINQPQHF,TGTGCCAGCAGCTCCTGGACAGCTATTAATCAGCCCCAGCATTTT
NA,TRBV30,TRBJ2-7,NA,CAWSDGSYEQYF,TGTGCCTGGAGCGACGGGTCCTACGAGCAGTACTTC
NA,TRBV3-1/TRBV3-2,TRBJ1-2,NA,CASSQIRRDYGYTF,TGTGCCAGCAGCCAAATAAGGAGGGACTATGGCTACACCTTC
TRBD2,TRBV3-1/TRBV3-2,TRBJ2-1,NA,CASSQGLAKWGSYNEQFF,TGTGCCAGCAGCCAGGGACTAGCAAAGTGGGGGTCCTACAATGAGCAGTTCTTC
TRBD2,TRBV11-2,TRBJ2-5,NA,CASSRDYQYQETQYF,TGTGCCAGCAGCCGGGACTACCAGTACCAAGAGACCCAGTACTTC
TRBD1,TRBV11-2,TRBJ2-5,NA,CASSPTQGRETQYF,TGTGCCAGCAGCCCCACACAGGGGCGCGAGACCCAGTACTTC
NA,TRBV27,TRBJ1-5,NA,CASSPGQPYQPQHF,TGTGCCAGCAGTCCTGGACAGCCATATCAGCCCCAGCATTTT
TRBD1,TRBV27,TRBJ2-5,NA,CASSAGGLWETQYF,TGTGCCAGCAGTGCAGGGGGCCTTTGGGAGACCCAGTACTTC
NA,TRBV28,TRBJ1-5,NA,CASSANRVSNQPQHF,TGTGCCAGCAGTGCTAACAGGGTTAGCAATCAGCCCCAGCATTTT
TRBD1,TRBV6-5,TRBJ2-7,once,CASSYSYRGSYEQYF,TGTGCCAGCAGTTACTCGTACAGGGGGTCCTACGAGCAGTACTTC
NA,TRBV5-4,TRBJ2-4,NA,CASSRVRYGTKNIQYF,TGTGCCAGCAGCCGGGTCCGGTACGGGACCAAAAACATTCAGTACTTC
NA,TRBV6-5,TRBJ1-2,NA,CASSLMDSNYGYTF,TGTGCCAGCAGTTTAATGGACAGCAACTATGGCTACACCTTC